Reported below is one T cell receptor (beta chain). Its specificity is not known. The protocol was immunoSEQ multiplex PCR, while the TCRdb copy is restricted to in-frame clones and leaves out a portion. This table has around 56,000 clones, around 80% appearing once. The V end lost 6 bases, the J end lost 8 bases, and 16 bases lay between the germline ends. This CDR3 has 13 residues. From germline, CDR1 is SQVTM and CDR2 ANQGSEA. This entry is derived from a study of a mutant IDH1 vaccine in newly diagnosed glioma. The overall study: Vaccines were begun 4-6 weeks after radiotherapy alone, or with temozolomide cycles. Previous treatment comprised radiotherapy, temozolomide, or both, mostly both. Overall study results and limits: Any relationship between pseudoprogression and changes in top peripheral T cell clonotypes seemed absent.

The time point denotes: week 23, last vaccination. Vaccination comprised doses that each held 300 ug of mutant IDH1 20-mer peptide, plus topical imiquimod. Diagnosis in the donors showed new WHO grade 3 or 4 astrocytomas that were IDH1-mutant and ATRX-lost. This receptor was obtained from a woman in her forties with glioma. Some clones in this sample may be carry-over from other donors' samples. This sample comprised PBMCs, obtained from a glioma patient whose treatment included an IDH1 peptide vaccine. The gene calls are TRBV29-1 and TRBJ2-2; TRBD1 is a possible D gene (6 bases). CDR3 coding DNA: TGCAGCGTGGGGCAACAGGGAACGGGGGAGCTGTTTTTT. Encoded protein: CSVGQQGTGELFF.